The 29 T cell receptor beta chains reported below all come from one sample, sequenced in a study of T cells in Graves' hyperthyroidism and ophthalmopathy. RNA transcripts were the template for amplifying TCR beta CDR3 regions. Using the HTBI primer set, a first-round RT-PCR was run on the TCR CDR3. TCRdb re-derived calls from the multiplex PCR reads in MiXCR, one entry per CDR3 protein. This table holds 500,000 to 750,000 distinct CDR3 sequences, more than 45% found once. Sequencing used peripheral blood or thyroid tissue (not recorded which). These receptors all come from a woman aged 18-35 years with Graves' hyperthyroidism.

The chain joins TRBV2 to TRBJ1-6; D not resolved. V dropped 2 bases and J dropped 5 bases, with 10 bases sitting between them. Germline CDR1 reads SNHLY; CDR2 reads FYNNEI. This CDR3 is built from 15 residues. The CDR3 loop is CASSERGLHNSPLHF. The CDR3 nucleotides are TGTGCCAGCAGTGAAAGAGGACTGCATAATTCACCCCTCCACTTT.

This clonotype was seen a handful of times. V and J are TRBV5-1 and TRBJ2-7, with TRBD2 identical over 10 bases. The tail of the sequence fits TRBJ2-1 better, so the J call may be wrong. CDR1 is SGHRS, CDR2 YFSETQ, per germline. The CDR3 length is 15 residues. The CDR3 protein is CASSALAGDYNEQFF. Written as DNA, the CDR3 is TGCGCCAGCAGCGCGCTAGCGGGAGACTACAATGAGCAGTTCTTC.

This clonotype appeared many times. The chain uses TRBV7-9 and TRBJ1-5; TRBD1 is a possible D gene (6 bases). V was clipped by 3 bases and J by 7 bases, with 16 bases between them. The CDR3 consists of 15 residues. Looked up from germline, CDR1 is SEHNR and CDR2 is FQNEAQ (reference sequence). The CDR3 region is CASSFGRGGGQPQHF. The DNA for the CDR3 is TGTGCCAGCAGCTTCGGCAGGGGTGGCGGACAGCCCCAGCATTTT.

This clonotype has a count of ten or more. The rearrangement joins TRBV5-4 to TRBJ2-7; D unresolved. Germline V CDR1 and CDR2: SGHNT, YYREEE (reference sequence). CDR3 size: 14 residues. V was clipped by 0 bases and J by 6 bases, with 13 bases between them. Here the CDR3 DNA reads TGTGCCAGCAGCTTGGGTGGCGGCTCCCCCGAGCAGTACTTC. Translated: CASSLGGGSPEQYF. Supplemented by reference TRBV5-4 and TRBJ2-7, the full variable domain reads ETGVTQSPTHLIKTRGQQVTLRCSSQSGHNTVSWYQQALGQGPQFIFQYYREEENGRGNFPPRFSGLQFPNYSSELNVNALELDDSALYLCASSLGGGSPEQYFGPGTRLTVT.

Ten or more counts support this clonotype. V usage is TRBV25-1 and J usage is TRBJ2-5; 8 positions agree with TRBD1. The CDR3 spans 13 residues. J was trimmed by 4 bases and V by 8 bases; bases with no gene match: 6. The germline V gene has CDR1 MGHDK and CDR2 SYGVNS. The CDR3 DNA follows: TGTGCCAGCCGACAGGGGACGACAGAGACCCAGTACTTC. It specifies CASRQGTTETQYF.

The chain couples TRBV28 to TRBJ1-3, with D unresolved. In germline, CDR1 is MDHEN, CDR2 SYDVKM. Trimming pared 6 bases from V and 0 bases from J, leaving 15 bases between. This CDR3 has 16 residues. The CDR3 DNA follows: TGTGCCAGCAGCTCATCGGACGTCTACTCTGGAAACACCATATATTTT. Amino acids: CASSSSDVYSGNTIYF. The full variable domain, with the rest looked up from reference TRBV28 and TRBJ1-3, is DVKVTQSSRYLVKRTGEKVFLECVQDMDHENMFWYRQDPGLGLRLIYFSYDVKMKEKGDIPEGYSVSREKKERFSLILESASTNQTSMYLCASSSSDVYSGNTIYFGEGSWLTVV.

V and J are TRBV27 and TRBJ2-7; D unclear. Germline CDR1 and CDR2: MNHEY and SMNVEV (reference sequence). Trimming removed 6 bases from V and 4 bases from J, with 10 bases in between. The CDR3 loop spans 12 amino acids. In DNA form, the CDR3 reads TGTGCCAGCAGGGGGTCAGGTTACGAGCAGTACTTC. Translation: CASRGSGYEQYF.

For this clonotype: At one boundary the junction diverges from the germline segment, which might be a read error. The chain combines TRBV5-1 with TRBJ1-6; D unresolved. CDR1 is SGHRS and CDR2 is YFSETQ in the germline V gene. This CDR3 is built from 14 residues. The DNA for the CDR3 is TGCGCCAGCAGCTTGGGAGTAGTTAATTCATCCCTCCACTTT. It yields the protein CASSLGVVNSSLHF. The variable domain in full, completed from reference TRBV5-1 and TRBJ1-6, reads KAGVTQTPRYLIKTRGQQVTLSCSPISGHRSVSWYQQTPGQGLQFLFEYFSETQRNKGNFPGRFSGRQFSNSRSEMNVSTLELGDSALYLCASSLGVVNSSLHFGNGTRLTVT.

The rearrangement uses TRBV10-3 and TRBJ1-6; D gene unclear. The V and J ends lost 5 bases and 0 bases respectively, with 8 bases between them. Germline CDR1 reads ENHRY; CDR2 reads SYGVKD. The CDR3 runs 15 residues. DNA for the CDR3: TGTGCCATCAGTCTTAATAGCTCCTATAATTCACCCCTCCACTTT. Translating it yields CAISLNSSYNSPLHF.

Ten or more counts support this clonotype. The DNA for the CDR3 is TGCAGTGCTAAGGGACTAGCGGGGGAGACCCAGTACTTC. It codes for CSAKGLAGETQYF. The rearrangement uses TRBV20-1 and TRBJ2-5; 13 bases align to TRBD2. The V segment lost 4 bases and the J segment 5 bases; nucleotides outside the gene matches: 1. The CDR3 spans 13 residues. Germline loops: CDR1 DFQATT, CDR2 SNEGSKA (reference sequence).

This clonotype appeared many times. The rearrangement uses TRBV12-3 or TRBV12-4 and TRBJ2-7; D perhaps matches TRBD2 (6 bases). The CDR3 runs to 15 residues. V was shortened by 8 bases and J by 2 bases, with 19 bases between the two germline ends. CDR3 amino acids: CASSHTGVGTYEQYF. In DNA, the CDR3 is TGTGCCAGCTCACACACGGGAGTCGGGACCTACGAGCAGTACTTC.

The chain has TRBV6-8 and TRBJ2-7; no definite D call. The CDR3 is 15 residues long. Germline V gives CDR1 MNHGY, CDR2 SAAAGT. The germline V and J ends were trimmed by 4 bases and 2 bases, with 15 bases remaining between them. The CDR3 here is CASSSDLLVPYEQYF. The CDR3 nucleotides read TGTGCCAGCAGTTCCGACTTGTTGGTCCCCTACGAGCAGTACTTC.

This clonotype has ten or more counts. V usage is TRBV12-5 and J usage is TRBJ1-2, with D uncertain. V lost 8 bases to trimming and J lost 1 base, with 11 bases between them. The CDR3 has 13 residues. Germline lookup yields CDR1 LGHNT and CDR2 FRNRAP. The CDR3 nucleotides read TGTGCTAGTCGGAGTTACGGTAACTATGGCTACACCTTC. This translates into CASRSYGNYGYTF.

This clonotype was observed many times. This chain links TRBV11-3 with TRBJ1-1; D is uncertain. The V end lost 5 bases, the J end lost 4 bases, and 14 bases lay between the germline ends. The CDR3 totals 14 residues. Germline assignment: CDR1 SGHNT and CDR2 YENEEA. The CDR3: CASSLQIRGTEAFF. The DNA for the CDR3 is TGTGCCAGCAGCCTCCAAATTCGGGGCACTGAAGCTTTCTTT.

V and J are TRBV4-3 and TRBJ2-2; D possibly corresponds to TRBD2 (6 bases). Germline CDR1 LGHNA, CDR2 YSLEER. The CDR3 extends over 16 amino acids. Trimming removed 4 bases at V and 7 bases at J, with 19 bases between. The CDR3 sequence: CASSLEPLPGGGELFF. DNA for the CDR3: TGCGCCAGCAGCCTAGAACCCCTTCCCGGGGGCGGGGAGCTGTTTTTT.

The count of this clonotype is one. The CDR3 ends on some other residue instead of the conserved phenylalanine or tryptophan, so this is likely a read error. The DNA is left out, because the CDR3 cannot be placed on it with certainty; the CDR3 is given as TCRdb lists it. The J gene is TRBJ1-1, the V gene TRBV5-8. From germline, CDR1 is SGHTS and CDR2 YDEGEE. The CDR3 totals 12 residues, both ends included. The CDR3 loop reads CASSYGNNEAFL.

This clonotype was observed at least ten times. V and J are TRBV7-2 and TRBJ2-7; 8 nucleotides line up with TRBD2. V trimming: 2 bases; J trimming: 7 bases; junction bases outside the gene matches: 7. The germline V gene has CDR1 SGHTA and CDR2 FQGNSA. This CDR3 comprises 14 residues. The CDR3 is CASSLLSGSREQYF. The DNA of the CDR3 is TGTGCCAGCAGCTTATTGAGCGGGAGCAGGGAGCAGTACTTC.

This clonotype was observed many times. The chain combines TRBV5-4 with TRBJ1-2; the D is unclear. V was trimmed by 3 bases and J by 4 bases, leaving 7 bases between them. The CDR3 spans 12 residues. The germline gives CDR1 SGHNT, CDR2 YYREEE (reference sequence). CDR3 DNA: TGTGCCAGCAGCTCGGGCAGCTATGGCTACACCTTC. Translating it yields CASSSGSYGYTF.

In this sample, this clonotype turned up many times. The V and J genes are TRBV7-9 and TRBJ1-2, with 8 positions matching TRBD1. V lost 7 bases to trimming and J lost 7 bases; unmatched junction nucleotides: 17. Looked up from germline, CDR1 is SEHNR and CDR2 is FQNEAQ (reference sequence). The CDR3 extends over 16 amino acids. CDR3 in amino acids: CASIPEDRVLLGGYTF. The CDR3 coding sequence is TGTGCCAGCATCCCGGAGGACAGGGTTCTTTTAGGTGGCTACACCTTC.

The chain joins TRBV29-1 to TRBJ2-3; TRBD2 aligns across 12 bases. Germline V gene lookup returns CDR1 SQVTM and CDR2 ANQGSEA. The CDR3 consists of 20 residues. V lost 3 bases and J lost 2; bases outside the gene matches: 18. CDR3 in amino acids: CSVDFGTPVTSGRTTDTQYF. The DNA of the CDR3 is TGCAGCGTTGATTTCGGGACTCCCGTTACTAGCGGGAGGACCACAGATACGCAGTATTTT.

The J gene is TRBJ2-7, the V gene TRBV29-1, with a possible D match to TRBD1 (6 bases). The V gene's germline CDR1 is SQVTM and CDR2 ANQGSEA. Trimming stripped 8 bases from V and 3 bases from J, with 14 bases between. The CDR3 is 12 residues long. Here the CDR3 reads CSPQGMFYEQYF. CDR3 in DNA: TGCAGCCCACAGGGTATGTTCTACGAGCAGTACTTC.

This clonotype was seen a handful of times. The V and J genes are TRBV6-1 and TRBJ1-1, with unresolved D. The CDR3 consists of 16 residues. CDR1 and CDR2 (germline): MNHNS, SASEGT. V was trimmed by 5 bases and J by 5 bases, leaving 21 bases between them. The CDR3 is CASSSLPIITRTEAFF. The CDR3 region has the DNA TGTGCCAGCAGTTCCCTCCCGATCATCACGAGGACTGAAGCTTTCTTT.

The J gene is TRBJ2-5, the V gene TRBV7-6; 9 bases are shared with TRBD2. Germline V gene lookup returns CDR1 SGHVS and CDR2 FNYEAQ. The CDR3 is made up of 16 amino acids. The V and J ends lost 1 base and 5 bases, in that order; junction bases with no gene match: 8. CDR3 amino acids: CASSLVTSGGGETQYF. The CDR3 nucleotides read TGTGCCAGCAGCTTAGTGACTAGCGGAGGGGGGGAGACCCAGTACTTC.

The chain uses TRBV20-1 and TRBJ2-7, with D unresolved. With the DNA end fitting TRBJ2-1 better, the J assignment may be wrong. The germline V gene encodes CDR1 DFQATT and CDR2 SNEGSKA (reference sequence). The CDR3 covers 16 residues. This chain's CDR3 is CSARDGVTSTYNEQFF. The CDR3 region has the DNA TGCAGTGCTAGAGATGGAGTCACCTCAACCTACAATGAGCAGTTCTTC.

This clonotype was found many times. This CDR3 reads CATSWGQGHQPQHF. In nucleotides, the CDR3 is TGTGCCACCAGCTGGGGACAGGGGCATCAGCCCCAGCATTTT. The chain combines TRBV24-1 with TRBJ1-5; 10 bases fit TRBD1. The germline CDR1 and CDR2 sequences are KGHDR and SFDVKD. The CDR3 length is 14 residues. The V segment lost 7 bases and the J segment 5 bases; nucleotides outside the gene matches: 4.

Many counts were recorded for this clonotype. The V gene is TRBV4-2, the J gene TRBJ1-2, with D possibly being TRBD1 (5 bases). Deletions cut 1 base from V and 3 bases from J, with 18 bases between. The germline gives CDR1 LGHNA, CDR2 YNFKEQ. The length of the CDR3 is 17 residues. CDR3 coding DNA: TGTGCCAGCAGCCAAGTTCCCCCTTGGGCGGGGGACTATGGCTACACCTTC. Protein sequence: CASSQVPPWAGDYGYTF.

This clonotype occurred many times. In DNA, the CDR3 is TGTGCCACCAGTCCCAACCCAGCGGTTTACCAAGAGACCCAGTACTTC. It codes for CATSPNPAVYQETQYF. The chain is built from TRBV24-1 and TRBJ2-5; the D gene is possibly TRBD2 (5 bases). Germline V gene sequence: CDR1 KGHDR, CDR2 SFDVKD. V shed 6 bases and J shed 0 bases, with 16 bases lying between them. The CDR3 sequence is 16 residues long.

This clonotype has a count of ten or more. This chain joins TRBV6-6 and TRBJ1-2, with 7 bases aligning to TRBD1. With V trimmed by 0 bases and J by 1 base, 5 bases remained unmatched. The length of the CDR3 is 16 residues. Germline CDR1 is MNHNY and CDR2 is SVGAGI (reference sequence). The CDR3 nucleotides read TGTGCCAGCAGTTACTCAGGGGGCGGACGTAACTATGGCTACACCTTC. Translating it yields CASSYSGGGRNYGYTF.

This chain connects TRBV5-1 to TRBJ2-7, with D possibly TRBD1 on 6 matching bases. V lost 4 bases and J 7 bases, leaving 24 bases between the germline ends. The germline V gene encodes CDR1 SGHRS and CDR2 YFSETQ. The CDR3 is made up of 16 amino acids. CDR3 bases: TGCGCCAGCAGCGGAACCTTCAGTCAGGGGCACAATGAGCAGTACTTC. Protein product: CASSGTFSQGHNEQYF.